What follows is one T cell receptor (beta chain) and its context. Its antigen is still unknown. The sample originates from a study of cytomegalovirus exposure and HLA in healthy donors. Study observations and caveats: Differences between HLA loci emerged in a later analysis of TCR association rates, with DRB1 most and HLA-C fewest. Most CMV-associated TCR beta chains were later found to appear HLA-restricted.

V lost 7 bases, J lost 5 bases, and 10 bases stayed unmatched. The germline CDR1 and CDR2 sequences are LNHDA and SQIVND (reference sequence). This CDR3 is built from 14 residues. PCR employed 60 Vbeta and 13 Jbeta primers. This table comes from immunoSEQ multiplex PCR, and its TCRdb copy is limited to in-frame clones, with some not included. The table has 190,000 or so clones, over 80% seen once. What was sequenced was PBMCs. The receptor was derived from a man in his fifties or sixties in good health and CMV-seronegative. The V call is TRBV19, the J call TRBJ2-5; the match to TRBD2 covers 7 bases. In nucleotides, the CDR3 is TGTGCCAGTAAGGGACTACTAGAGTGGGAGACCCAGTACTTC. Its translation is CASKGLLEWETQYF.